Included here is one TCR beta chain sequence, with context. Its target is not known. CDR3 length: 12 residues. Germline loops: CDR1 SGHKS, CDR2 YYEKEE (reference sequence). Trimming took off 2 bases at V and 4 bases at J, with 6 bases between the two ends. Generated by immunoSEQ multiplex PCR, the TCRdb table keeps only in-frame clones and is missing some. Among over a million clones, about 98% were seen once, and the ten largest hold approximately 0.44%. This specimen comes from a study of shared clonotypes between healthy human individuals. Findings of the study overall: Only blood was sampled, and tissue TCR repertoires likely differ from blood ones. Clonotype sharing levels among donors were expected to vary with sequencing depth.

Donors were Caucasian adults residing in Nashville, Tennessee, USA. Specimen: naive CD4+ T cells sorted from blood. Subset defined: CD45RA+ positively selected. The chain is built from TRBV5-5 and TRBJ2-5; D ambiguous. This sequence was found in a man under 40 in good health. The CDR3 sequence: CASSFMGETQYF. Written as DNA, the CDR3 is TGTGCCAGCAGCTTTATGGGAGAGACCCAGTACTTC.